The rows below give T cell receptor beta chains drawn from one sample of a study of immune characteristics of hereditary and idiopathic chronic pancreatitis. The assay was immunoSEQ multiplex PCR, and TCRdb's table has in-frame clones only and misses some. This table holds about 9,400 clones, roughly 83% found once. Sample: pancreas tissue with idiopathic chronic pancreatitis. These receptors originate from a human donor with chronic pancreatitis. Both conserved end residues are part of each CDR3. The order of the fields is D gene, J gene, V gene, clone size, CDR3 protein, CDR3 DNA. D genes are given only for firm matches. Size tells how often a clone was seen (once, few, many) or the class of an expanded clone, and some rows leave it out.

D: -
J: TRBJ1-1
V: TRBV5-1
size: -
CDR3: CASSWRLTGEAFF
DNA: TGCGCCAGCAGCTGGAGACTTACAGGGGAAGCTTTCTTT

D: -
J: TRBJ2-1
V: TRBV5-5
size: once
CDR3: CASSFGNEQFF
DNA: TGTGCCAGCAGCTTCGGGAACGAGCAGTTCTTC

D: TRBD1
J: TRBJ2-3
V: TRBV5-1
size: -
CDR3: CASSLSGTGLVDTQYF
DNA: TGCGCCAGCAGCTTGTCTGGGACAGGGTTAGTGGATACGCAGTATTTT

D: TRBD1
J: TRBJ1-6
V: TRBV12-5
size: few
CDR3: CASGLTGVSYNSPLHF
DNA: TGTGCTAGTGGCCTGACAGGGGTCTCCTATAATTCACCCCTCCACTTT

D: TRBD2
J: TRBJ2-3
V: TRBV9
size: -
CDR3: CASSVGTSGGITDTQYF
DNA: TGTGCCAGCAGCGTCGGGACTAGCGGGGGTATAACAGATACGCAGTATTTT

D: -
J: TRBJ2-3
V: TRBV6-6
size: -
CDR3: CASSYVQGGTDTQYF
DNA: TGTGCCAGCAGTTACGTCCAGGGGGGAACAGATACGCAGTATTTT

D: -
J: TRBJ2-2
V: TRBV5-1
size: -
CDR3: CASSLALDPGELFF
DNA: TGCGCCAGCAGCTTGGCCTTGGACCCCGGGGAGCTGTTTTTT

D: TRBD1
J: TRBJ2-1
V: TRBV7-9
size: -
CDR3: CASSPTPGTGKSNEQFF
DNA: TGTGCCAGCAGCCCGACCCCGGGGACAGGGAAGTCCAATGAGCAGTTCTTC

D: TRBD1
J: TRBJ1-2
V: TRBV6-1
size: -
CDR3: CASSEFPQGSYGYTF
DNA: TGTGCCAGCAGTGAATTTCCACAGGGGAGCTATGGCTACACCTTC

D: TRBD2
J: TRBJ2-1
V: TRBV7-2
size: -
CDR3: CASLPTWGGPPTYNEQFF
DNA: TGTGCCAGCCTTCCCACCTGGGGGGGTCCCCCGACCTACAATGAGCAGTTCTTC

D: -
J: TRBJ2-7
V: TRBV28
size: -
CDR3: CASTPVEDSYEQYF
DNA: TGTGCCAGCACCCCCGTTGAGGACTCCTACGAGCAGTACTTC

D: -
J: TRBJ1-1
V: TRBV5-6
size: -
CDR3: CASSLFYMEQGDTEAFF
DNA: TGTGCCAGCAGCTTGTTCTATATGGAGCAGGGCGACACTGAAGCTTTCTTT

D: -
J: TRBJ1-2
V: TRBV28
size: -
CDR3: CATSRGTLGDNYGYTF
DNA: TGTGCCACCTCGAGAGGGACACTCGGAGATAACTATGGCTACACCTTC

D: -
J: TRBJ2-3
V: TRBV6-1
size: -
CDR3: CASSVQADTQYF
DNA: TGTGCCAGCAGCGTACAGGCAGATACGCAGTATTTT

D: -
J: TRBJ1-6
V: TRBV6-1
size: -
CDR3: CASSSLSGNSPLHF
DNA: TGTGCCAGCAGTTCCTTATCAGGGAATTCACCCCTCCACTTT

D: TRBD1
J: TRBJ1-2
V: TRBV7-9
size: -
CDR3: CASSFADRANYGYTF
DNA: TGTGCCAGCAGCTTCGCTGACAGGGCTAACTATGGCTACACCTTC

D: TRBD1
J: TRBJ2-3
V: TRBV12-3/TRBV12-4
size: -
CDR3: CASRGQGTDTQYF
DNA: TGTGCCAGCAGGGGACAGGGCACAGATACGCAGTATTTT

D: -
J: TRBJ1-1
V: TRBV7-9
size: few
CDR3: CASSLDLYTEAFF
DNA: TGTGCCAGCAGCTTGGACCTGTACACTGAAGCTTTCTTT

D: -
J: TRBJ2-1
V: TRBV7-8
size: few
CDR3: CASSLAFRGPTVWDEQFF
DNA: TGTGCCAGCAGCTTAGCGTTTAGGGGCCCGACGGTTTGGGATGAGCAGTTCTTC

D: TRBD1
J: TRBJ1-2
V: TRBV28
size: -
CDR3: CASRLGTDYGYTF
DNA: TGTGCCAGCCGACTGGGGACAGACTATGGCTACACCTTC

D: -
J: TRBJ1-1
V: TRBV6-2/TRBV6-3
size: -
CDR3: CASSYTRDTEAFF
DNA: TGTGCCAGCAGTTATACTCGGGACACTGAAGCTTTCTTT

D: TRBD1
J: TRBJ1-2
V: TRBV28
size: -
CDR3: CASTIAGTVYGYTF
DNA: TGTGCCAGCACTATAGCCGGGACAGTCTATGGCTACACCTTC

D: TRBD1
J: TRBJ1-1
V: TRBV14
size: once
CDR3: CASSPTRDRGTEAFF
DNA: TGTGCCAGCAGTCCAACCCGGGACAGGGGGACTGAAGCTTTCTTT

D: -
J: TRBJ2-5
V: TRBV7-6
size: -
CDR3: CASSPPGGRQTRGETQYF
DNA: TGTGCCAGCAGCCCCCCTGGTGGGAGACAGACAAGAGGGGAGACCCAGTACTTC

D: TRBD1
J: TRBJ1-2
V: TRBV6-5
size: once
CDR3: CASRLGQGTYGYTF
DNA: TGTGCCAGCAGGCTGGGACAGGGGACCTATGGCTACACCTTC

D: -
J: TRBJ1-4
V: TRBV3-1/TRBV3-2
size: -
CDR3: CASSQDIVGRGLTNEKLFF
DNA: TGTGCCAGCAGCCAAGATATCGTAGGCAGGGGATTGACTAATGAAAAACTGTTTTTT

D: TRBD2
J: TRBJ2-2
V: TRBV10-3
size: -
CDR3: CAIRPGLAGGPRASGELFF
DNA: TGTGCCATCAGGCCTGGACTAGCGGGGGGGCCCCGAGCTTCCGGGGAGCTGTTTTTT

D: -
J: TRBJ1-3
V: TRBV7-9
size: once
CDR3: CASSLRDRTTIYF
DNA: TGTGCCAGCAGCTTAAGAGACCGTACCACCATATATTTT

D: -
J: TRBJ1-2
V: TRBV4-3
size: -
CDR3: CASSQDSRGAYGYTF
DNA: TGCGCCAGCAGCCAAGATTCTAGGGGCGCCTATGGCTACACCTTC

D: -
J: TRBJ2-2
V: TRBV7-9
size: -
CDR3: CASSWMRPQDGELFF
DNA: TGTGCCAGCAGCTGGATGCGGCCCCAGGATGGGGAGCTGTTTTTT

D: -
J: TRBJ2-7
V: TRBV11-1
size: -
CDR3: CASSANREREQYF
DNA: TGTGCCAGCAGCGCCAACAGGGAGCGCGAGCAGTACTTC

D: TRBD2
J: TRBJ2-1
V: TRBV28
size: -
CDR3: CASRTSGAGPNEQFF
DNA: TGTGCCAGCAGGACTAGCGGGGCGGGCCCCAATGAGCAGTTCTTC

D: -
J: TRBJ2-7
V: TRBV5-6
size: -
CDR3: CASSLADRRTYEQYF
DNA: TGTGCCAGCAGCTTGGCCGACAGGAGAACCTACGAGCAGTACTTC

D: -
J: TRBJ1-2
V: TRBV6-2/TRBV6-3
size: -
CDR3: CASSSNPEAFYGYTF
DNA: TGTGCCAGCAGTTCGAACCCAGAGGCCTTCTATGGCTACACCTTC

D: -
J: TRBJ2-5
V: TRBV6-5
size: -
CDR3: CASRGLETQYF
DNA: TGTGCCAGCAGGGGATTAGAGACCCAGTACTTC

D: -
J: TRBJ2-7
V: TRBV2
size: medium-sized
CDR3: CASSGGQDEQYF
DNA: TGTGCCAGCAGTGGGGGCCAGGACGAGCAGTACTTC

D: TRBD1
J: TRBJ1-1
V: TRBV29-1
size: -
CDR3: CSVYRGKNTEAFF
DNA: TGCAGCGTCTACAGGGGGAAGAACACTGAAGCTTTCTTT

D: -
J: TRBJ1-1
V: TRBV21-1
size: -
CDR3: CASTDEGAREYTEAFF
DNA: TGTGCCAGCACCGATGAGGGGGCGCGGGAGTACACTGAAGCTTTCTTT

D: -
J: TRBJ1-1
V: TRBV29-1
size: -
CDR3: CSTIQGNTEAFF
DNA: TGCAGTACTATTCAGGGAAACACTGAAGCTTTCTTT

D: -
J: TRBJ1-2
V: TRBV27
size: -
CDR3: CASSENPREGYGYTF
DNA: TGTGCCAGCAGCGAGAACCCCAGGGAAGGGTATGGCTACACCTTC

D: -
J: TRBJ2-1
V: TRBV24-1
size: -
CDR3: CATSAARGVNNEQFF
DNA: TGTGCCACCAGTGCGGCCAGGGGCGTAAACAATGAGCAGTTCTTC

D: -
J: TRBJ1-6
V: TRBV24-1
size: -
CDR3: CATQGTYNSPLHF
DNA: TGTGCCACCCAGGGCACCTATAATTCACCCCTCCACTTT

D: -
J: TRBJ2-3
V: TRBV4-1
size: -
CDR3: CASSQEGSVGTQYF
DNA: TGCGCCAGCAGCCAAGAAGGGTCGGTTGGCACGCAGTATTTT

D: -
J: TRBJ2-3
V: TRBV7-3
size: -
CDR3: CASSPWTDPDTQYF
DNA: TGTGCCAGCAGCCCCTGGACGGACCCAGATACGCAGTATTTT

D: TRBD2
J: TRBJ2-5
V: TRBV5-6
size: -
CDR3: CASSFGAAGGPQETQYF
DNA: TGTGCCAGCAGCTTTGGGGCGGCGGGGGGTCCCCAAGAGACCCAGTACTTC

D: -
J: TRBJ1-1
V: TRBV28
size: few
CDR3: CASSSLGQVNTEAFF
DNA: TGTGCCAGCAGTTCTTTAGGGCAAGTGAACACTGAAGCTTTCTTT

D: TRBD2
J: TRBJ2-7
V: TRBV5-6
size: -
CDR3: CASRPAGGPRGEQYF
DNA: TGTGCCAGCAGACCAGCGGGGGGGCCTCGGGGCGAGCAGTACTTC

D: -
J: TRBJ1-1
V: TRBV6-5
size: -
CDR3: CASRVTRVNTEAFF
DNA: TGTGCCAGCAGGGTGACAAGGGTGAACACTGAAGCTTTCTTT

D: TRBD2
J: TRBJ2-3
V: TRBV7-9
size: medium-sized
CDR3: CASSSPSGGDTDTQYF
DNA: TGTGCCAGCAGCTCCCCCAGCGGGGGGGACACAGATACGCAGTATTTT

D: -
J: TRBJ2-2
V: TRBV7-2
size: -
CDR3: CASGPYRVDTGELFF
DNA: TGTGCCAGCGGCCCTTACAGGGTAGACACCGGGGAGCTGTTTTTT

D: TRBD2
J: TRBJ2-5
V: TRBV18
size: -
CDR3: CASSRAGTSASSQETQYF
DNA: TGTGCCAGCTCACGCGCCGGGACTAGCGCCTCCTCCCAAGAGACCCAGTACTTC

D: -
J: TRBJ2-2
V: TRBV28
size: -
CDR3: CASSRPRDGNTGELFF
DNA: TGTGCCAGCAGTAGACCCCGGGACGGAAACACCGGGGAGCTGTTTTTT

D: TRBD2
J: TRBJ2-7
V: TRBV7-2
size: once
CDR3: CASSLLAGVYEQYF
DNA: TGTGCCAGCAGCCTACTAGCGGGGGTCTACGAGCAGTACTTC

D: TRBD2
J: TRBJ2-1
V: TRBV28
size: -
CDR3: CAWERIAGGSSYNEQFF
DNA: TGTGCCTGGGAACGAATAGCGGGGGGCAGCTCCTACAATGAGCAGTTCTTC

D: -
J: TRBJ1-5
V: TRBV6-6
size: -
CDR3: CASSRPRNSVDSNQPQHF
DNA: TGTGCCAGCAGTCGCCCGAGAAACAGCGTAGATAGCAATCAGCCCCAGCATTTT

D: TRBD1
J: TRBJ1-5
V: TRBV6-7
size: -
CDR3: CASSSRAGGYQPQHF
DNA: TGTGCCAGCAGTTCCAGGGCAGGGGGCTATCAGCCCCAGCATTTT